Shown below are 8 T cell receptor beta chains from a single sample sequenced in a study of shared clonotypes between healthy human individuals. Assay: immunoSEQ multiplex PCR; the TCRdb copy retains only in-frame clones and omits some. In the table there are fewer than 600,000 clones, roughly four fifths of which are singletons. The specimen sequenced was PBMCs. The receptor set was obtained from a woman in her thirties or forties in good health. Some clones in this sample may be carry-over from other donors' samples.

The V call is TRBV5-1, the J call TRBJ2-2, with D perhaps given as TRBD1 or TRBD2 (5 bases each). Germline assignment: CDR1 SGHRS and CDR2 YFSETQ. This CDR3 contains 14 residues. Trimming took 3 bases from V and 8 from J, leaving 14 bases between them. CDR3: CASSSHNEGGELFF. For the CDR3, the DNA is TGCGCCAGCAGCTCACACAATGAGGGGGGGGAGCTGTTTTTT.

This chain's CDR3 is CASSPPGGLQETQYF. CDR3 in DNA: TGTGCCAGCAGCCCCCCCGGCGGCCTACAAGAGACCCAGTACTTC. V usage is TRBV27 and J usage is TRBJ2-5; D is uncertain. The CDR3 runs 15 residues. The germline CDR1 and CDR2 sequences are MNHEY and SMNVEV (reference sequence). Trimming cost V 6 bases and J 2 bases, with 16 bases left between them.

The chain joins TRBV28 to TRBJ2-7; no definite D call. This CDR3 contains 14 residues. The germline CDR1 and CDR2 sequences are MDHEN and SYDVKM. The V and J ends lost 2 bases and 5 bases respectively, with 13 bases between them. CDR3 region: CASSLLASFHEQYF. For the CDR3, the DNA is TGTGCCAGCAGTTTACTCGCGAGTTTCCACGAGCAGTACTTC.

This chain uses TRBV28 with TRBJ1-2, with a tentative D call TRBD1 (5 bases). Trimming removed 4 bases at V and 1 base at J, with 13 bases between. The germline CDR1 and CDR2 sequences are MDHEN and SYDVKM. CDR3 length: 15 amino acids. The CDR3 here is CASSYRGLINYGYTF. CDR3 nucleotides: TGTGCCAGCAGTTATAGGGGACTGATTAACTATGGCTACACCTTC.

The chain carries TRBV28 and TRBJ1-1; D not resolved. The CDR3 has 15 residues. V lost 8 bases and J 2 bases, leaving 18 bases between the germline ends. Germline-derived CDR1 and CDR2 are MDHEN and SYDVKM. This CDR3 is CASPPRRSRNTEAFF. In DNA form, the CDR3 reads TGTGCCAGCCCCCCGAGGCGGTCCCGAAACACTGAAGCTTTCTTT.

The J gene is TRBJ2-7, the V gene TRBV28; 9 positions agree with TRBD2. The CDR3 contains 17 residues. V lost 5 bases and J lost 5; bases outside the gene matches: 16. CDR1 is MDHEN and CDR2 is SYDVKM in the germline V gene. CDR3 bases: TGTGCCAGCAGTCCGTCTAGCGGGGTGGTGGGCATTAACGAGCAGTACTTC. As protein: CASSPSSGVVGINEQYF.

A word on this clone: Since a far larger clone is one base different, this is likely a read error. The V gene is TRBV29-1, the J gene TRBJ1-2; D gene uncertain. Germline values: CDR1 SQVTM, CDR2 ANQGSEA. This CDR3 is 10 amino acids long. CDR3 residues: CNLSRDGYTF. The DNA of the CDR3 is TGCAACTTGTCGAGGGATGGCTACACCTTC.

The chain joins TRBV20-1 to TRBJ1-5, with D unresolved. This CDR3 contains 9 residues. V shed 3 bases and J shed 6 bases, with 0 bases lying between them. The germline V gene has CDR1 DFQATT and CDR2 SNEGSKA (reference sequence). The CDR3 spells CSASQPQHF. Written as DNA, the CDR3 is TGCAGTGCTAGTCAGCCCCAGCATTTT.